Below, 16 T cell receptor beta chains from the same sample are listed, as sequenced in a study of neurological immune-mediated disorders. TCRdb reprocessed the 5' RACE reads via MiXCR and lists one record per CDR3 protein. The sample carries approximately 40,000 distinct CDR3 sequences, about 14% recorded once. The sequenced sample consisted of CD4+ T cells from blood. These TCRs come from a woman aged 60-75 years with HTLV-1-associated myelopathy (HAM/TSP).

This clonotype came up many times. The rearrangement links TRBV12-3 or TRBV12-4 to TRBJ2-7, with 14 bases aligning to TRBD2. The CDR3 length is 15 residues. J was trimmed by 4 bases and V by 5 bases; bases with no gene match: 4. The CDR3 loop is CASSPRTSGGYEQYF. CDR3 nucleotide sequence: TGTGCCAGCAGTCCACGGACTAGCGGGGGGTACGAGCAGTACTTC.

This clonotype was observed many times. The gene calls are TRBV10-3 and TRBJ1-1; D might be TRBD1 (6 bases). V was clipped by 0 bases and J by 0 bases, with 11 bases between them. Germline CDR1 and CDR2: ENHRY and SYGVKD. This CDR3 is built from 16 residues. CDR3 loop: CAISESAGAMNTEAFF. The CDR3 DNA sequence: TGTGCCATCAGTGAGTCCGCAGGGGCCATGAACACTGAAGCTTTCTTT.

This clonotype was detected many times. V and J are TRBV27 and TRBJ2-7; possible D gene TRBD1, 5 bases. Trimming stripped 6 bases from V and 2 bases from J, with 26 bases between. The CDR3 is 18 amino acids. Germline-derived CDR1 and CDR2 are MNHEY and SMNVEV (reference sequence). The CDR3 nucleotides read TGTGCCAGCAGCCTGGGGTCCTTTAGGGGCGTTCCTACCTACGAGCAGTACTTC. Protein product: CASSLGSFRGVPTYEQYF.

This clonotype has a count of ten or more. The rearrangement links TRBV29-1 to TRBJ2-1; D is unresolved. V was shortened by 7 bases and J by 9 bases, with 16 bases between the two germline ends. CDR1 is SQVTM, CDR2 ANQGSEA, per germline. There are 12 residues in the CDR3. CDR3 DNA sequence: TGCAGCGCTCAGACTTCAACCTTTGAGCAGTTCTTC. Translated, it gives CSAQTSTFEQFF.

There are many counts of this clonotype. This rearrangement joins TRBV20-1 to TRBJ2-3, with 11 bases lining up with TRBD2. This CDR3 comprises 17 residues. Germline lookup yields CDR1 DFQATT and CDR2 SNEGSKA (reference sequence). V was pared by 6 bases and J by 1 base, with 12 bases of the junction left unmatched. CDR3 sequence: CSALSSGGSTGTDTQYF. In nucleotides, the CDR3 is TGCAGTGCACTCTCTAGCGGGGGGTCGACTGGCACAGATACGCAGTATTTT.

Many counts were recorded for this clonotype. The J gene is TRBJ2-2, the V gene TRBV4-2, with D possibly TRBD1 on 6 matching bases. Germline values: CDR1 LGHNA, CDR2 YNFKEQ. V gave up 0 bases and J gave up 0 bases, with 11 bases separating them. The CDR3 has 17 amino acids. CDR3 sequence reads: CASSQDEGTTNTGELFF. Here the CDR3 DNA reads TGTGCCAGCAGCCAAGATGAAGGGACAACGAACACCGGGGAGCTGTTTTTT.

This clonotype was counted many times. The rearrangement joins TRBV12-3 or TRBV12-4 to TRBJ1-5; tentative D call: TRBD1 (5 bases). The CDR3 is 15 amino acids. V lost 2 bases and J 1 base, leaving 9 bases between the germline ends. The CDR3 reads CASSLTGDSNQPQHF. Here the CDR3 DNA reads TGTGCCAGCAGTTTAACCGGGGACAGCAATCAGCCCCAGCATTTT.

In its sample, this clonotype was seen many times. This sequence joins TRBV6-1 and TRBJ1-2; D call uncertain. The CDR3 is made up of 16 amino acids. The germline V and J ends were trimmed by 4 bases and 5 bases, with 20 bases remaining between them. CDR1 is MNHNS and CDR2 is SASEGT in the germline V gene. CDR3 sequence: CASSVSAAGLTYGYTF. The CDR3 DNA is TGTGCCAGCAGTGTGTCGGCCGCGGGCCTTACGTATGGCTACACCTTC.

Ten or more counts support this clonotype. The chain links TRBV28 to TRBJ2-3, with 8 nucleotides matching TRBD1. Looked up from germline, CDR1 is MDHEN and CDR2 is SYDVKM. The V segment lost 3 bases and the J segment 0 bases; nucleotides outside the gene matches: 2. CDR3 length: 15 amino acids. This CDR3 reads CASSLDRVSTDTQYF. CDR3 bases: TGTGCCAGCAGTTTGGACAGGGTTAGCACAGATACGCAGTATTTT.

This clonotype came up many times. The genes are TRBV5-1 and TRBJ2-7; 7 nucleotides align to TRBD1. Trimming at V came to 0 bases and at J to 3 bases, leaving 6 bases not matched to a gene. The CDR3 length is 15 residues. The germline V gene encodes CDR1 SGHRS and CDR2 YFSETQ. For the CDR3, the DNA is TGCGCCAGCAGCTTGGACGTGACAGGGTTCTACGAGCAGTACTTC. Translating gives CASSLDVTGFYEQYF.

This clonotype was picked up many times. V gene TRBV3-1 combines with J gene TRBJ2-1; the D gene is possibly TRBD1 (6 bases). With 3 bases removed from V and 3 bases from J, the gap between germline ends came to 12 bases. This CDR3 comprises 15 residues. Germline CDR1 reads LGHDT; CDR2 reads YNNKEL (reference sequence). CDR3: CASSQRQADYNEQFF. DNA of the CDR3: TGTGCCAGCAGCCAGCGACAGGCTGACTACAATGAGCAGTTCTTC.

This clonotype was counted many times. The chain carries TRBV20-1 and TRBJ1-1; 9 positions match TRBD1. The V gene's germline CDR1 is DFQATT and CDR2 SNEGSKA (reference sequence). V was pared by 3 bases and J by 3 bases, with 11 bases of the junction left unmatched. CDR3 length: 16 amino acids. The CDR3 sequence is CSASNPGTGPDTEAFF. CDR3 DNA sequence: TGCAGTGCTAGTAACCCCGGGACAGGGCCGGACACTGAAGCTTTCTTT.

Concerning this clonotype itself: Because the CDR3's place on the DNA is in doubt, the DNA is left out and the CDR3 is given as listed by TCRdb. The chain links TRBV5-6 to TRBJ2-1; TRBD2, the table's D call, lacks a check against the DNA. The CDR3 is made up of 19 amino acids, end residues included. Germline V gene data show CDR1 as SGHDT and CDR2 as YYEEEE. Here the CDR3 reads CASSFYICSARRGANEQFF.

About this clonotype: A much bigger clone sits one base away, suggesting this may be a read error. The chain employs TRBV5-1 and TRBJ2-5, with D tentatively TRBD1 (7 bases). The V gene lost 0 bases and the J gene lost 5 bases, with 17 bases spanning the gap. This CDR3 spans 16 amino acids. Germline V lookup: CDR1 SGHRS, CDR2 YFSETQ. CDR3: CASSLGIQGSGETQYF. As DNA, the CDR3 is TGCGCCAGCAGCTTGGGGATACAGGGGAGCGGGGAGACCCAGTACTTC.

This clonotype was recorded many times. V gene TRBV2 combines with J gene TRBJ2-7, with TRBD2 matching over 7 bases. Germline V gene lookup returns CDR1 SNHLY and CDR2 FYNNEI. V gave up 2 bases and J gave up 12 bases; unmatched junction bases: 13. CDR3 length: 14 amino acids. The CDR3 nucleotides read TGTGCCAGCAGTGAATTCGGGCCGTGGGAGGGGACGTACTTC. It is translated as CASSEFGPWEGTYF. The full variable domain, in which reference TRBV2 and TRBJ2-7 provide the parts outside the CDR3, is EPEVTQTPSHQVTQMGQEVILRCVPISNHLYFYWYRQILGQKVEFLVSFYNNEISEKSEIFDDQFSVERPDGSNFTLKIRSTKLEDSAMYFCASSEFGPWEGTYFGPGTRLTVT.

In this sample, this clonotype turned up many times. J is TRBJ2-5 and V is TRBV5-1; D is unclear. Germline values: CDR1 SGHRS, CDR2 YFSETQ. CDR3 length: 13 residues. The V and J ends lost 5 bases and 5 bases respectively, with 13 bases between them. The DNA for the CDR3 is TGCGCCAGCAGTCGTGACATGTACGAGACCCAGTACTTC. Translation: CASSRDMYETQYF.